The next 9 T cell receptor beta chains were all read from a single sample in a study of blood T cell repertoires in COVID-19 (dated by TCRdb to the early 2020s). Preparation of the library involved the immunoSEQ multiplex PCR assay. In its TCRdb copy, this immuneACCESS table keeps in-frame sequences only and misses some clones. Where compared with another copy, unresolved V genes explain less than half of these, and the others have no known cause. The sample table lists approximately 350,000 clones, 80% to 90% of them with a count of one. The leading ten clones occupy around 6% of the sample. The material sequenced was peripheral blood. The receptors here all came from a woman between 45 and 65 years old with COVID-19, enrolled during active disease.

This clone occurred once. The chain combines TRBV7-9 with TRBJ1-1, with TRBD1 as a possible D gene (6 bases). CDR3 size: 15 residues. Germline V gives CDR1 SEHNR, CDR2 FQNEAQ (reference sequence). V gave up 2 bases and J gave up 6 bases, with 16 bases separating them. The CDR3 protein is CASSLTPAGAAEAFF. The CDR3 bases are TGTGCCAGCAGCTTAACCCCCGCAGGGGCCGCTGAAGCTTTCTTT.

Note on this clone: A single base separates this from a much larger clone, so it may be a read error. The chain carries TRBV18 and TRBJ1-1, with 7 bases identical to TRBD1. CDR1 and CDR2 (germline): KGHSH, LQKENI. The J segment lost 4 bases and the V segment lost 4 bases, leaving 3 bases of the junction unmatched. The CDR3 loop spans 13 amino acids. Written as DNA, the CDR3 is TGTGCCAGCTCACAACAGGGGATCACTGAAGCTTTCTTT. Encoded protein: CASSQQGITEAFF.

The CDR3, as DNA: TGTGCCAGCAGCCCCGAGGACAGGGTCGGTAGTTCACCCCTCCACTTT. Amino acid sequence: CASSPEDRVGSSPLHF. The genes are TRBV5-6 and TRBJ1-6; TRBD1 agrees at 8 bases. The germline CDR1 and CDR2 sequences are SGHDT and YYEEEE. There are 16 residues in the CDR3. The V gene end was trimmed by 4 bases and the J gene end by 9 bases; junction bases not matched to a gene: 12.

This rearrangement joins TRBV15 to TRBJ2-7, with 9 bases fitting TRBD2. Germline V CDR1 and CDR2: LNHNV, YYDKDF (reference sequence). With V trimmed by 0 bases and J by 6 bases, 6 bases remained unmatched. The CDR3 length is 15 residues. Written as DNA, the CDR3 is TGTGCCACCAGCAGAGACGACGCGGGAGGGCGCGAGCAGTACTTC. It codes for CATSRDDAGGREQYF.

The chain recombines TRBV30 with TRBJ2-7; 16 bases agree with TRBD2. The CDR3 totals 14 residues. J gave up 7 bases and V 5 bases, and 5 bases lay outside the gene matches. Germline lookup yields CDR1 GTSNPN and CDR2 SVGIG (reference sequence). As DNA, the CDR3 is TGTGCCTGGGGTGGGACTAGCGGGAGGGGGGAGCAGTACTTC. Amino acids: CAWGGTSGRGEQYF.

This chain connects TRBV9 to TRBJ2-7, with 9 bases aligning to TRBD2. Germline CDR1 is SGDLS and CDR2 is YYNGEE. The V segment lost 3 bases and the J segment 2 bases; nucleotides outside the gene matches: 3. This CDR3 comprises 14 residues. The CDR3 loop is CASSAGTSPYEQYF. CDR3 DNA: TGTGCCAGCAGCGCCGGGACTAGCCCCTACGAGCAGTACTTC.

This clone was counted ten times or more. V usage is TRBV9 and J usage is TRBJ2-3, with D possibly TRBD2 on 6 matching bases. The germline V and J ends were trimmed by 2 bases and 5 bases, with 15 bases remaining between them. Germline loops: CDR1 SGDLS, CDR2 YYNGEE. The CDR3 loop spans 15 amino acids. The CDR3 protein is CASSVTGAILDTQYF. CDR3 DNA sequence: TGTGCCAGCAGCGTTACGGGAGCGATATTAGATACGCAGTATTTT.

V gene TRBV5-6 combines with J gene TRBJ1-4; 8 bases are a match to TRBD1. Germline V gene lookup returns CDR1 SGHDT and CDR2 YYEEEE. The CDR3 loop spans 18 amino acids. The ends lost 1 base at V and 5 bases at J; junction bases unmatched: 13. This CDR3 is CASSLQGWGQVNNEKLFF. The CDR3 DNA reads TGTGCCAGCAGCTTGCAGGGCTGGGGACAGGTGAACAATGAAAAACTGTTTTTT.

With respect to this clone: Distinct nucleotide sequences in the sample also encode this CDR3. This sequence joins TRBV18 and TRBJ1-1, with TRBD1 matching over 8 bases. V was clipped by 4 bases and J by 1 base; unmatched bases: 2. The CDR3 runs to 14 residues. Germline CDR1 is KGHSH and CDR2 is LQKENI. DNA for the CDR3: TGTGCCAGCTCACATGACAGGGGGAACACTGAAGCTTTCTTT. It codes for CASSHDRGNTEAFF.